This T cell receptor beta chain was observed in a study of CD4+ T cells in melanoma. Findings and limits, study-wide: Diverse differentiation states were reported for melanoma neoantigen-specific CD4+ T cells. A reported correlation linked neoantigen-specific CD4+ T cells to CD8+, macrophage and B cell function.

Profiling relied on immunoSEQ multiplex PCR, and the TCRdb table lists in-frame clones only, not all of them. The repertoire has 15,000 or so clones, over 55% of them found once; the top ten carry around a sixth. Trimming took off 3 bases at V and 11 bases at J, with 20 bases between the two ends. This CDR3 comprises 14 residues. In germline, CDR1 is MDHEN, CDR2 SYDVKM. This clone turned up a few times. Antigen specificity is unknown. The chain joins TRBV28 to TRBJ2-7; D tentatively reads TRBD1 or TRBD2 (7 bases each). The sample consisted of cells from a culture (not recorded whether cultured in vitro). The TCR originated in a human donor with melanoma. Here the CDR3 reads CASSFRGGTPPKYF. The CDR3 DNA is TGTGCCAGCAGTTTCAGGGGGGGCACCCCTCCGAAGTACTTC.